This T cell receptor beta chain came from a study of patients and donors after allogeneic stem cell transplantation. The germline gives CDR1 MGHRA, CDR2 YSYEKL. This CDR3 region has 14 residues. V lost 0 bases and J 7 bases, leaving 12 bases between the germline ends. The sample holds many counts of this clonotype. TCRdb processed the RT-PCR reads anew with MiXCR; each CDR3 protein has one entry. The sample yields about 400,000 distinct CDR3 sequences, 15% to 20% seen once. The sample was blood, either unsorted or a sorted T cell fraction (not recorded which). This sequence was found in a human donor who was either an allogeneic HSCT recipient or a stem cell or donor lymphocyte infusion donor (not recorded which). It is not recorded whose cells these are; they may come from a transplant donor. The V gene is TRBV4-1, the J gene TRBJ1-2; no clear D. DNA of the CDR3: TGCGCCAGCAGCCAAGATTTCGGGCTGAGTGGCTACACCTTC. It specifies CASSQDFGLSGYTF.